Shown below are 3 T cell receptor beta chains from a single sample sequenced in a study of shared clonotypes between healthy human individuals (dated by TCRdb to the early 2020s). Libraries were prepared through the immunoSEQ multiplex PCR assay. Not all clones reach the TCRdb copy of this immuneACCESS table, which keeps in-frame sequences only. Checked studies attribute under half of the gap to unresolved V genes and leave the rest unexplained. Recorded for this sample are some 650,000 clones; 97% of them occurred a single time. Less than 0.065% of the sample is taken by the ten largest. What was sequenced was naive CD4+ T cells sorted from blood. According to the study, the label for this sample's cell subset or site signals: CD45RA+ positively selected. The receptors derive from a woman under 40 in good health.

The chain uses TRBV5-1 and TRBJ2-3; D is perhaps TRBD2 (6 bases). Germline V gene data show CDR1 as SGHRS and CDR2 as YFSETQ. The CDR3 consists of 15 residues. Trimming removed 4 bases from V and 0 bases from J, with 12 bases in between. The CDR3, as DNA: TGCGCCAGCAGCGTCCGGGACTCGAGCACAGATACGCAGTATTTT. Translation gives CASSVRDSSTDTQYF.

The CDR3 DNA follows: TGTGCCAGCAGGCGGACAGGGGGCGTCTACGAGCAGTACTTC. Its translation is CASRRTGGVYEQYF. The chain employs TRBV28 and TRBJ2-7; 11 bases line up with TRBD1. The V gene end was trimmed by 6 bases and the J gene end by 3 bases; junction bases not matched to a gene: 4. The CDR3 length is 14 residues. Germline V gives CDR1 MDHEN, CDR2 SYDVKM.

The rearrangement uses TRBV5-4 and TRBJ2-3; TRBD2 aligns across 13 bases. J lost 4 bases, V lost 0 bases, and 5 bases had no gene match. The germline CDR1 and CDR2 sequences are SGHNT and YYREEE (reference sequence). This CDR3 is 17 amino acids long. CDR3 bases: TGTGCCAGCAGCTTGGGACTAGCGGGAGGCTCGCCAGATACGCAGTATTTT. Amino acid sequence: CASSLGLAGGSPDTQYF.